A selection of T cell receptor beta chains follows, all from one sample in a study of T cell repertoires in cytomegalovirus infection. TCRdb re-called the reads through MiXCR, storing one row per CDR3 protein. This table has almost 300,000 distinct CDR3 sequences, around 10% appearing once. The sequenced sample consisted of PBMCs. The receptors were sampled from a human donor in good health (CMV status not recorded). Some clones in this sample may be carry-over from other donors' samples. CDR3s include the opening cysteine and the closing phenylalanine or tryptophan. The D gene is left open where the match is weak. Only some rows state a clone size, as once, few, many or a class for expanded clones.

DNA: TGTGCCAGCAGCCTACGACAGGGGGCGAATGAAAAACTGTTTTTT; CDR3: CASSLRQGANEKLFF; D: TRBD1; J: TRBJ1-4; V: TRBV5-4; size: many
DNA: TGTGCCAGCAGCTCGGCGGGGAGGGGCGAGGAGACCCAGTACTTC; CDR3: CASSSAGRGEETQYF; D: TRBD2; J: TRBJ2-5; V: TRBV11-2; size: NA
DNA: TGTGCCAGCCGTAATACAGGGAACTATGGCTACACCTTC; CDR3: CASRNTGNYGYTF; D: NA; J: TRBJ1-2; V: TRBV28; size: many
DNA: TGTGCCAGTAGTTCCACGGACGACCTGGGTGGCTACACCTTC; CDR3: CASSSTDDLGGYTF; D: NA; J: TRBJ1-2; V: TRBV19; size: many
DNA: TGTGCCAGCAGGGAAGTGGGTCGAGACACTGAAGCTTTCTTT; CDR3: CASREVGRDTEAFF; D: NA; J: TRBJ1-1; V: TRBV2; size: many
DNA: TGCAGTGCTAGGGTACCAGGGTTTGGCACAGATACGCAGTATTTT; CDR3: CSARVPGFGTDTQYF; D: NA; J: TRBJ2-3; V: TRBV20-1; size: few
DNA: TGTGCCAGCAGTTTAAGCGTGGAACTACGCAATGAGCAGTTCTTC; CDR3: CASSLSVELRNEQFF; D: NA; J: TRBJ2-1; V: TRBV28; size: many
DNA: TGTGCCAGCAGTTTAGGGGCAGGCGGCTCTGGAAACACCATATATTTT; CDR3: CASSLGAGGSGNTIYF; D: NA; J: TRBJ1-3; V: TRBV12-3/TRBV12-4; size: few
DNA: TGCAGTGCTACACTCAAGGCGCAGTATTTT; CDR3: CSATLKAQYF; D: NA; J: TRBJ2-3; V: TRBV20-1; size: few
DNA: TGTGCCAGCAGCTCAGGAGAGCAGTTCTTC; CDR3: CASSSGEQFF; D: NA; J: TRBJ2-1; V: TRBV7-2; size: many
DNA: TGTGCCAGCAGCCGACCCCCGGGACGTAAACTCAATCAGCCCCAGCATTTT; CDR3: CASSRPPGRKLNQPQHF; D: NA; J: TRBJ1-5; V: TRBV28; size: many
DNA: TGTGCCAGTAGCCGAGGCGGACCCTATGGCTACACCTTC; CDR3: CASSRGGPYGYTF; D: NA; J: TRBJ1-2; V: TRBV19; size: many
DNA: TGTGCCAGCAGTTCGCCCGACAGGGGAGGACCCCTCCACTTT; CDR3: CASSSPDRGGPLHF; D: TRBD1; J: TRBJ1-6; V: TRBV12-3/TRBV12-4; size: many
DNA: TGTGCCAGCAGCGATAGACAGCATGGCTACACCTTC; CDR3: CASSDRQHGYTF; D: NA; J: TRBJ1-2; V: TRBV7-2; size: many
DNA: TGCAGCGGCTACGGACTAGGGCGCGGAGAGACCCAGTACTTC; CDR3: CSGYGLGRGETQYF; D: TRBD2; J: TRBJ2-5; V: TRBV29-1; size: few
DNA: TGTGCCAGCAGTCCAGAGGGGGGGCTGTATAATTCACCCCTCCACTTT; CDR3: CASSPEGGLYNSPLHF; D: NA; J: TRBJ1-6; V: TRBV28; size: many
DNA: TGTGCCAGCAGCGCGGGACAGATCTACGAGCAGTACTTC; CDR3: CASSAGQIYEQYF; D: NA; J: TRBJ2-7; V: TRBV7-2; size: many
DNA: TGTGCCAGCAGTTACTCAACAGACAATGAGCAGTTCTTC; CDR3: CASSYSTDNEQFF; D: NA; J: TRBJ2-1; V: TRBV6-6; size: few
DNA: TGTGCCAGCAGCGTTGGTGGACCGCAGGAGACCCAGTACTTC; CDR3: CASSVGGPQETQYF; D: NA; J: TRBJ2-5; V: TRBV7-9; size: few
DNA: TGTGCCAGCAGCCAGATGACAGGGGGTTCACCCCTCCACTTT; CDR3: CASSQMTGGSPLHF; D: TRBD1; J: TRBJ1-6; V: TRBV14; size: few
DNA: TGTGCCAGCAGCTTTGGTATCCTGGTGAACACTGAAGCTTTCTTT; CDR3: CASSFGILVNTEAFF; D: NA; J: TRBJ1-1; V: TRBV7-9; size: many
DNA: TGCAGTGCTAGAGATCAAAATGAGCAGTTCTTC; CDR3: CSARDQNEQFF; D: NA; J: TRBJ2-1; V: TRBV20-1; size: many
DNA: TGTGCCAGCAGCCCCTACCAAGAAGGAGGTGCCAACACCGGGGAGCTGTTTTTT; CDR3: CASSPYQEGGANTGELFF; D: NA; J: TRBJ2-2; V: TRBV13; size: many
DNA: TGTGCCAGGCCGGGACTCACCTTC; CDR3: CARPGLTF; D: NA; J: TRBJ2-7; V: TRBV19; size: many
DNA: TGTGCCAGCAGCCCCAGGAGCGGGGGGCGTAAGGGAGAGACCCAGTACTTC; CDR3: CASSPRSGGRKGETQYF; D: TRBD2; J: TRBJ2-5; V: TRBV12-3/TRBV12-4; size: many
DNA: TGTGCCAGCAGTTACGGCCGGGGCGGCCGATATGGCTACACCTTC; CDR3: CASSYGRGGRYGYTF; D: NA; J: TRBJ1-2; V: TRBV6-5; size: many
DNA: TGCGCCAGCAGTGTTCTGGATACGCAGTATTTT; CDR3: CASSVLDTQYF; D: NA; J: TRBJ2-3; V: TRBV10-2; size: many
DNA: TGTGCCAGCGGCAGGCGTGGGGGCACTGAAGCTTTCTTT; CDR3: CASGRRGGTEAFF; D: NA; J: TRBJ1-1; V: TRBV7-2; size: many
DNA: TGTGCCAGCAGCTTAGGTGGGCCCTACGAGCAGTACTTC; CDR3: CASSLGGPYEQYF; D: NA; J: TRBJ2-7; V: TRBV7-8; size: many
DNA: TGTGCCATCAGTGACGGCTCTCATAGCAATCAGCCCCAGCATTTT; CDR3: CAISDGSHSNQPQHF; D: NA; J: TRBJ1-5; V: TRBV10-3; size: NA
DNA: TGTGCCAGCTTCCAACGAAACACCATATATTTT; CDR3: CASFQRNTIYF; D: NA; J: TRBJ1-3; V: TRBV6-6; size: NA
DNA: TGTGCCACTCGGGACATCCATGGCTACACCTTC; CDR3: CATRDIHGYTF; D: NA; J: TRBJ1-2; V: TRBV6-2/TRBV6-3; size: many
DNA: TGCAGCGTTGAAGATCAGGACGGAACTAACTATGGCTACACCTTC; CDR3: CSVEDQDGTNYGYTF; D: NA; J: TRBJ1-2; V: TRBV29-1; size: NA
DNA: TGTGCCAGCAGTTTAGGCGCTAAGACCTATGGCTACACCTTC; CDR3: CASSLGAKTYGYTF; D: NA; J: TRBJ1-2; V: TRBV28; size: NA
DNA: TGTGCCAGCAGCTACGGACTAGCGGGGGGAGGTACGCAGTATTTT; CDR3: CASSYGLAGGGTQYF; D: TRBD2; J: TRBJ2-3; V: TRBV5-6; size: many
DNA: TGCAGTGCTAGCGGGACAACAACTAATGAAAAACTGTTTTTT; CDR3: CSASGTTTNEKLFF; D: NA; J: TRBJ1-4; V: TRBV20-1; size: NA
DNA: TGTGCCAGCAGTTCGACACTTACGGGAACTGAAGCTTTCTTT; CDR3: CASSSTLTGTEAFF; D: NA; J: TRBJ1-1; V: TRBV7-3; size: many
DNA: TGTGCCAGCAGCAGAAGTGGGGGCGAAGAAGCCGGGGAGCTGTTTTTT; CDR3: CASSRSGGEEAGELFF; D: NA; J: TRBJ2-2; V: TRBV7-9; size: many
DNA: TGTGCCAGCAGCTTTGCTGATGGCCTCCCCGTTGAAGCTTTCTTT; CDR3: CASSFADGLPVEAFF; D: NA; J: TRBJ1-1; V: TRBV28; size: few
DNA: TGCAGCGTCTATAGGATAGGGCCGAACACTGAAGCTTTCTTT; CDR3: CSVYRIGPNTEAFF; D: NA; J: TRBJ1-1; V: TRBV29-1; size: NA
DNA: TGTGCCGACGGAGGGCGGGGGGGGACAGATACGCAGTATTTT; CDR3: CADGGRGGTDTQYF; D: TRBD2; J: TRBJ2-3; V: TRBV2; size: few
DNA: TGTGCCAGCAGTTTGCTCGGGACAGGGGGAGACTATGGCTACACCTTC; CDR3: CASSLLGTGGDYGYTF; D: TRBD1; J: TRBJ1-2; V: TRBV28; size: NA
DNA: TGTGCCAGCAGCGGGAGCGGGGGGCCGTTAGAGACCCAGTACTTC; CDR3: CASSGSGGPLETQYF; D: TRBD2; J: TRBJ2-5; V: TRBV7-9; size: many
DNA: TGCAGCGTCAAACTTCACACTGAAGCTTTCTTT; CDR3: CSVKLHTEAFF; D: NA; J: TRBJ1-1; V: TRBV29-1; size: NA
DNA: TGTGCCAGCAAGAGCTGGGACAGGCTCACCGGGGAGCTGTTTTTT; CDR3: CASKSWDRLTGELFF; D: TRBD1; J: TRBJ2-2; V: TRBV28; size: many
DNA: TGTGCCAGCAGCTTACCCCGGGGGGGCTCTGGGGACAATGAGCAGTTCTTC; CDR3: CASSLPRGGSGDNEQFF; D: TRBD2; J: TRBJ2-1; V: TRBV11-2; size: many
DNA: TGTGCCAGCAGCCACTTCACAGGGGGCGGTCAAGATGAGCAGTTCTTC; CDR3: CASSHFTGGGQDEQFF; D: TRBD1; J: TRBJ2-1; V: TRBV7-9; size: NA
DNA: TGTGCCAGCAGTAACCCCGGGACAGGCTTTTTTGAGCAGTTCTTC; CDR3: CASSNPGTGFFEQFF; D: TRBD1; J: TRBJ2-1; V: TRBV6-1; size: many
DNA: TGTGCCATCAGTGGGACCGACGGTACGAGCTCCTACGAGCAGTACTTC; CDR3: CAISGTDGTSSYEQYF; D: NA; J: TRBJ2-7; V: TRBV10-3; size: few
DNA: TGCAGTGCTAGAGGGCGCAGACCGGGGAACACTGAAGCTTTCTTT; CDR3: CSARGRRPGNTEAFF; D: NA; J: TRBJ1-1; V: TRBV20-1; size: NA
DNA: TGTGCCAGCAGCCAAGATAGCGTTGGCAATGAGCAGTTCTTC; CDR3: CASSQDSVGNEQFF; D: NA; J: TRBJ2-1; V: TRBV3-1; size: few
DNA: TGTGCCAGCAGTGCCAAGCAGGGGTCCAGGAGCAATGAGCAGTTCTTC; CDR3: CASSAKQGSRSNEQFF; D: NA; J: TRBJ2-1; V: TRBV25-1; size: many
DNA: TGTGCCAGCAGCTTAGACCTCCGGACAGATACGCAGTATTTT; CDR3: CASSLDLRTDTQYF; D: NA; J: TRBJ2-3; V: TRBV11-2; size: many
DNA: TGCAGTGCTATGGGCAGGGGAGGTCATGAGCAGTTCTTC; CDR3: CSAMGRGGHEQFF; D: NA; J: TRBJ2-1; V: TRBV20-1; size: few